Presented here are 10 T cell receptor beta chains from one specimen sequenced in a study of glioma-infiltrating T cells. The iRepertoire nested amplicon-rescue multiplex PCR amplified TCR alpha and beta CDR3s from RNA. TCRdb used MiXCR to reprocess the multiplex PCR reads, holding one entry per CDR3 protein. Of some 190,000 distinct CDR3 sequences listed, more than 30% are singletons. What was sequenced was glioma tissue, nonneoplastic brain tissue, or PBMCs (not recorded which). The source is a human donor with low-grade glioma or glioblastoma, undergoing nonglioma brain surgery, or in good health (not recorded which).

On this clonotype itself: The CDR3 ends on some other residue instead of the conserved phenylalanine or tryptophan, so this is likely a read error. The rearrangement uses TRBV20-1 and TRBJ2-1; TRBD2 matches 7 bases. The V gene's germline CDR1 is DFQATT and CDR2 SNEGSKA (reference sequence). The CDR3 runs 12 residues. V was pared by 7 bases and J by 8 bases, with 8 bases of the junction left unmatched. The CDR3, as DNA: TGCAGTGTGGTGGGAGGGTTAGATGAGCAGTTCCTC. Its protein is CSVVGGLDEQFL.

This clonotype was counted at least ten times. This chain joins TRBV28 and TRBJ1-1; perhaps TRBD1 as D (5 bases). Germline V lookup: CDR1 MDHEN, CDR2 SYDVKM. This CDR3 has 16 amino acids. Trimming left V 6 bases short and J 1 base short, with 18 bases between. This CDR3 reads CASSQIPGRGNTEAFF. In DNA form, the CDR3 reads TGTGCCAGCAGCCAGATCCCGGGACGCGGGAACACTGAAGCTTTCTTT.

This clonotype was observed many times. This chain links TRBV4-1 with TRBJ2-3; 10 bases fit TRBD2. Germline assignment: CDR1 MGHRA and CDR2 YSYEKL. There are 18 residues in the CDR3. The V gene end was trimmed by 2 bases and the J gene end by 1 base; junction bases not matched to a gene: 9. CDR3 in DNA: TGCGCCAGCAGCCAAACCCGGGGGCTAGCGGGAGGCACAGATACGCAGTATTTT. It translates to CASSQTRGLAGGTDTQYF.

The CDR3 spells CASSSGLAGAYEQYF. Written as DNA, the CDR3 is TGTGCCAGCAGTTCCGGACTAGCGGGGGCCTACGAGCAGTACTTC. The chain recombines TRBV12-3 or TRBV12-4 with TRBJ2-7; 13 bases are a match to TRBD2. The CDR3 has 15 amino acids. The V and J ends lost 4 bases and 2 bases, in that order; junction bases with no gene match: 2.

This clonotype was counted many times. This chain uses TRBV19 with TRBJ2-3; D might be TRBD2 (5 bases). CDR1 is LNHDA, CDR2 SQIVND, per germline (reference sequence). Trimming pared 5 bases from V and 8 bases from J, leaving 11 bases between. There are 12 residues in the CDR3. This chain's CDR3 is CASSPAEGTQYF. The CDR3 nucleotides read TGTGCCAGTAGTCCCGCTGAGGGTACGCAGTATTTT.

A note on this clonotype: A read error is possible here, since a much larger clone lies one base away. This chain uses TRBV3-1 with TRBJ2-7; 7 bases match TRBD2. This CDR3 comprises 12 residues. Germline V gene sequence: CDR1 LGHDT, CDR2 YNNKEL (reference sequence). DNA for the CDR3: TGTGCCAGCAGCCAACGGGACTACGACCAGTACTTC. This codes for CASSQRDYDQYF.

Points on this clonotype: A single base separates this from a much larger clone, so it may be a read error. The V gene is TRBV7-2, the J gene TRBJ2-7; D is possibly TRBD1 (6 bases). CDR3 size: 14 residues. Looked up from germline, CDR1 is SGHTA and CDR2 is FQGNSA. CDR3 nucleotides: TGTGCCAGCAGCTTATTGGGGGCGCGGTACGAGCAGCACTTC. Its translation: CASSLLGARYEQHF.

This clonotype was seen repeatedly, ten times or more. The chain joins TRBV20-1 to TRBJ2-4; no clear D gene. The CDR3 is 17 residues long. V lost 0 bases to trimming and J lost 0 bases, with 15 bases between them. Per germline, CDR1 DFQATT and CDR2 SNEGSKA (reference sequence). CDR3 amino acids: CSARDPLARIAKNIQYF. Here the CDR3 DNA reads TGCAGTGCTAGAGATCCGCTCGCGCGTATAGCCAAAAACATTCAGTACTTC.

CDR3 loop: CASSPRRGAGVDGYTF. The DNA of the CDR3 is TGCGCCAGCAGCCCCCGACGTGGGGCCGGGGTCGATGGCTACACCTTC. The V and J genes are TRBV5-1 and TRBJ1-2; perhaps TRBD1 as D (5 bases). Germline CDR1 SGHRS, CDR2 YFSETQ. The CDR3 consists of 16 residues. V was clipped by 4 bases and J by 6 bases, with 22 bases between them.

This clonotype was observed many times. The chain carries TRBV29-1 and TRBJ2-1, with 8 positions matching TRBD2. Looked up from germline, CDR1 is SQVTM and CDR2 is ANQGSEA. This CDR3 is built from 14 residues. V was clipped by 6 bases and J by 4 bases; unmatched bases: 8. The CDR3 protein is CSVQPGLVYNEQFF. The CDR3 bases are TGCAGCGTCCAACCGGGACTAGTTTACAATGAGCAGTTCTTC.